Described below is a single T cell receptor beta chain sequence and its context. What it binds is unknown. This sample was included in a study of monozygotic twins with inflammatory bowel disease. Study-level findings and limits: Some repertoire variability may stem from patients' differing immunosuppressive treatments.

TCRdb processed the 5' RACE reads again and assigns one entry to each CDR3 protein, with no DNA. This sample's clone table lists around 210,000 distinct CDR3 sequences. This TCR was sampled from a human donor with ulcerative colitis or Crohn's disease, or a healthy co-twin of an affected twin (not recorded which). The sequenced sample consisted of blood.

CDR3 sequence: CSVGSSGYNEQFF. The chain has TRBV29-1 and TRBJ2-1; there is no DNA to check the TCRdb D call of TRBD2. The CDR3 length is 13 residues. Per germline, CDR1 SQVTM and CDR2 ANQGSEA.